This T cell receptor (beta chain) was sequenced in a study of cytomegalovirus exposure and HLA in healthy donors. Researchers ran the PCR with 60 Vbeta and 13 Jbeta primers. Generated by immunoSEQ multiplex PCR, the TCRdb table keeps only in-frame clones and is missing some. The table has some 130,000 clones, 77% seen once. General observations from the study: Per published reports, the classifier diagnosed cytomegalovirus status with high specificity and sensitivity.

Losses at the gene ends were 7 bases for V and 0 bases for J; bases not matched to a gene: 7. This CDR3 is 17 amino acids long. The V gene's germline CDR1 is MGHRA and CDR2 YSYEKL. Of note for this clone: Antigen: not known.

Sequencing input: PBMCs. The source of this sequence is a middle-aged woman in good health and CMV-seronegative. The chain joins TRBV4-1 to TRBJ2-6, with 9 bases matching TRBD1. The CDR3 spells CASNPGQGLSGANVLTF. The CDR3 nucleotides read TGCGCCAGCAATCCGGGACAGGGACTCTCTGGGGCCAACGTCCTGACTTTC.